Listed here are 24 T cell receptor beta chains from one sample, sequenced in a study of sequential checkpoint blockade in melanoma. TCRdb's copy holds only in-frame clones and misses some; the assay was immunoSEQ multiplex PCR. The data show over 15,000 clones, with 80% seen just once and approximately 12% held by the top ten. The treatment denotes: randomized to nivolumab then ipilimumab (arm A) or the reverse (arm B). Sequencing used CD8+ T cells sorted from blood (inferred from file names), obtained from a patient given nivolumab and ipilimumab in sequence. All receptors derive from a human donor with melanoma.

The chain joins TRBV7-3 to TRBJ2-7; D perhaps matches TRBD2 (6 bases). There are 13 residues in the CDR3. Germline V gene sequence: CDR1 SGHTA, CDR2 FQGTGA. Trimming stripped 0 bases from V and 5 bases from J, with 8 bases between. The CDR3 reads CASSLTPGDEQYF. The CDR3 region has the DNA TGTGCCAGCAGCTTAACGCCGGGGGACGAGCAGTACTTC. Supplemented by reference TRBV7-3 and TRBJ2-7, the full variable domain reads GAGVSQTPSNKVTEKGKYVELRCDPISGHTALYWYRQSLGQGPEFLIYFQGTGAADDSGLPNDRFFAVRPEGSVSTLKIQRTERGDSAVYLCASSLTPGDEQYFGPGTRLTVT.

V usage is TRBV13 and J usage is TRBJ2-7; D is perhaps TRBD2 (5 bases). The germline gives CDR1 PRHDT, CDR2 FYEKMQ (reference sequence). The length of the CDR3 is 14 residues. The V end lost 5 bases, the J end lost 2 bases, and 13 bases lay between the germline ends. The CDR3: CASSQGAEAYEQYF. CDR3 sequence (DNA): TGTGCCAGCAGCCAAGGAGCGGAGGCCTACGAGCAGTACTTC.

The chain employs TRBV9 and TRBJ1-1; D is unresolved. Looked up from germline, CDR1 is SGDLS and CDR2 is YYNGEE. Trimming took 3 bases from V and 5 from J, leaving 17 bases between them. The CDR3 runs 15 residues. The CDR3 spells CASSAGGGWETEAFF. CDR3 DNA sequence: TGTGCCAGCAGCGCCGGCGGTGGGTGGGAGACTGAAGCTTTCTTT.

This clone came up a few times. The rearrangement joins TRBV2 to TRBJ2-7, with 9 nucleotides matching TRBD1. The CDR3 sequence is 15 residues long. Trimming at V came to 8 bases and at J to 5 bases, leaving 13 bases not matched to a gene. CDR1 SNHLY and CDR2 FYNNEI come from the germline V gene. CDR3 in amino acids: CASEPGQGTWDEQYF. As DNA, the CDR3 is TGTGCCAGCGAACCGGGACAGGGTACCTGGGACGAGCAGTACTTC.

The V call is TRBV6-5, the J call TRBJ1-2; the D gene is possibly TRBD1 (5 bases). The V gene lost 4 bases and the J gene lost 6 bases, with 18 bases spanning the gap. There are 15 residues in the CDR3. Germline V gene data show CDR1 as MNHEY and CDR2 as SVGAGI. In DNA form, the CDR3 reads TGTGCCAGCAGTTTCCGAGTGGGGGGTGGGGATGGCTACACCTTC. Translation gives CASSFRVGGGDGYTF.

This clone has a handful of counts. V usage is TRBV5-5 and J usage is TRBJ1-3; 7 bases line up with TRBD1. CDR1 is SGHKS, CDR2 YYEKEE, per germline (reference sequence). The CDR3 totals 15 residues. V lost 0 bases, J lost 0 bases, and 0 bases stayed unmatched. CDR3 bases: TGTGCCAGCAGCTTGGGGGACAGCTCTGGAAACACCATATATTTT. This sequence encodes CASSLGDSSGNTIYF.

CDR3 protein: CASSPRLGRYEQYF. The CDR3, as DNA: TGTGCCAGCAGTCCTAGACTAGGGCGGTACGAGCAGTACTTC. This chain links TRBV27 with TRBJ2-7; a possible D gene is TRBD2 (6 bases). CDR1 is MNHEY and CDR2 is SMNVEV in the germline V gene (reference sequence). V was clipped by 5 bases and J by 4 bases, with 15 bases between them. The CDR3 is 14 residues long.

The rearrangement uses TRBV4-1 and TRBJ1-2; perhaps TRBD1 as D (5 bases). CDR3 length: 15 residues. Germline V gene sequence: CDR1 MGHRA, CDR2 YSYEKL. Trimming took off 0 bases at V and 4 bases at J, with 12 bases between the two ends. In nucleotides, the CDR3 is TGCGCCAGCAGCCAAGACCCCAGGGTTCCCTATGGCTACACCTTC. Translating it yields CASSQDPRVPYGYTF.

J is TRBJ1-2 and V is TRBV4-1; 9 positions agree with TRBD1. This CDR3 has 15 residues. The V and J ends lost 3 bases and 4 bases, in that order; junction bases with no gene match: 6. Per the germline V gene, CDR1 is MGHRA and CDR2 is YSYEKL. The CDR3 bases are TGCGCCAGCAGCCATCTCCCGGGACAGGGCTATGGCTACACCTTC. It translates to CASSHLPGQGYGYTF.

The gene calls are TRBV29-1 and TRBJ1-2, with no clear D. The CDR3 has 13 residues. The germline V gene encodes CDR1 SQVTM and CDR2 ANQGSEA. The V end lost 4 bases, the J end lost 4 bases, and 13 bases lay between the germline ends. The CDR3 nucleotides read TGCAGCGTTGTAGCGGGCGACCTCTATGGCTACACCTTC. As protein: CSVVAGDLYGYTF.

This clone was seen once. This CDR3 reads CASSLSGEGDPEAFF. CDR3 in DNA: TGTGCCAGCAGCTTAAGCGGGGAGGGCGACCCTGAAGCTTTCTTT. The rearrangement uses TRBV7-3 and TRBJ1-1; D uncertain. The germline gives CDR1 SGHTA, CDR2 FQGTGA. With 1 base removed from V and 6 bases from J, the gap between germline ends came to 15 bases. The CDR3 is 15 amino acids. The full variable domain, rest sourced from reference TRBV7-3 and TRBJ1-1, is GAGVSQTPSNKVTEKGKYVELRCDPISGHTALYWYRQSLGQGPEFLIYFQGTGAADDSGLPNDRFFAVRPEGSVSTLKIQRTERGDSAVYLCASSLSGEGDPEAFFGQGTRLTVV.

Concerning this clone itself: Other DNA variants within this sample encode the same CDR3. The chain links TRBV19 to TRBJ2-7, with a tentative D call TRBD2 (5 bases). The CDR3 has 13 amino acids. In germline, CDR1 is LNHDA, CDR2 SQIVND (reference sequence). The ends were cut back, 3 bases at V and 4 bases at J, with 10 bases in the middle. The DNA for the CDR3 is TGTGCCAGTAGTATCCGCCCGGGGTACGAGCAGTACTTC. Protein: CASSIRPGYEQYF.

This clone showed up just a few times. This chain uses TRBV6-9 with TRBJ2-7; the match to TRBD1 covers 10 bases. There are 14 residues in the CDR3. Looked up from germline, CDR1 is MNHGY and CDR2 is SVAAGI. V gave up 3 bases and J gave up 3 bases; unmatched junction bases: 2. CDR3: CASSYWTGGYEQYF. For the CDR3, the DNA is TGTGCCAGCAGTTACTGGACAGGGGGCTACGAGCAGTACTTC.

The chain employs TRBV19 and TRBJ2-7, with a possible D match to TRBD2 (5 bases). The CDR3 has 13 residues. Between the trimmed V and J ends, which lost 3 bases and 2 bases, there was a span of 8 bases. Per the germline V gene, CDR1 is LNHDA and CDR2 is SQIVND (reference sequence). CDR3 nucleotides: TGTGCCAGTAGTATCGGGGTTACCTACGAGCAGTACTTC. This codes for CASSIGVTYEQYF.

The J gene is TRBJ2-7, the V gene TRBV4-1, with TRBD2 as a possible D gene (7 bases). CDR1 and CDR2 from the germline V gene are MGHRA and YSYEKL. Between the trimmed V and J ends, which lost 0 bases and 9 bases, there was a span of 21 bases. This CDR3 spans 16 amino acids. The CDR3 DNA reads as TGCGCCAGCAGCCAAGATCTGGAGTTGGGGGCGGGAGTGCAGTACTTC. Translating it yields CASSQDLELGAGVQYF.

This chain joins TRBV27 and TRBJ1-5, with 7 bases that match TRBD1. CDR3 size: 14 residues. Per germline, CDR1 MNHEY and CDR2 SMNVEV (reference sequence). V gave up 1 base and J gave up 5 bases; unmatched junction bases: 2. The CDR3 loop reads CASSLLGGHQPQHF. The CDR3 region has the DNA TGTGCCAGCAGTTTATTAGGGGGCCATCAGCCCCAGCATTTT.

The V and J genes are TRBV7-8 and TRBJ2-7; 11 bases are a match to TRBD2. The V gene's germline CDR1 is SGHVS and CDR2 FQNEAQ. V lost 5 bases, J lost 1 base, and 4 bases stayed unmatched. The CDR3 is 15 residues long. The chain's CDR3 is CASSHGTSGSYEQYF. Here the CDR3 DNA reads TGTGCCAGCAGCCACGGGACTAGCGGATCCTACGAGCAGTACTTC.

This clone was seen once. This chain connects TRBV11-2 to TRBJ2-7, with D possibly matching TRBD1 (5 bases). This CDR3 spans 15 amino acids. Trimming took off 2 bases at V and 1 base at J, with 12 bases between the two ends. The germline V gene encodes CDR1 SGHAT and CDR2 FQNNGV. The CDR3 coding sequence is TGTGCCAGCAGCTTATTCCCGCAGGGTTCCTACGAGCAGTACTTC. It translates to CASSLFPQGSYEQYF.

The chain is built from TRBV4-1 and TRBJ1-5, with 9 bases fitting TRBD1. Germline CDR1 and CDR2: MGHRA and YSYEKL. V shed 4 bases and J 4 bases; nucleotides not matched to a gene: 5. The CDR3 is made up of 15 amino acids. The CDR3 DNA sequence: TGCGCCAGCAGCCCTTGGACAGGGGAAAATCAGCCCCAGCATTTT. This gives the protein CASSPWTGENQPQHF.

V gene TRBV21-1 combines with J gene TRBJ2-7; TRBD2 reflects the table's D call only, with no check against the DNA. TRBV21-1 corresponds to a pseudogene. The CDR3 runs 16 residues. CDR3 nucleotides: TGTGCCAGCAGCAAAGGGCCGGGACTAGCGGGAGACGAGCAGTACTTC. Translated, it gives CASSKGPGLAGDEQYF.

The chain combines TRBV19 with TRBJ1-1; 10 nucleotides agree with TRBD1. The trim removed 10 bases at V and 0 bases at J, leaving 5 bases unmatched. Per germline, CDR1 LNHDA and CDR2 SQIVND (reference sequence). This CDR3 is built from 14 residues. CDR3 in amino acids: CATKTGGMNTEAFF. CDR3 DNA sequence: TGTGCCACAAAGACAGGGGGCATGAACACTGAAGCTTTCTTT.

This clone was counted a few times. The V gene is TRBV15, the J gene TRBJ2-1; D is perhaps TRBD1 (6 bases). The V end lost 3 bases, the J end lost 9 bases, and 15 bases lay between the germline ends. The CDR3 contains 14 residues. Germline loops: CDR1 LNHNV, CDR2 YYDKDF (reference sequence). The CDR3 bases are TGTGCCACCAGCAGTGGCAGGGGACGCCGTGAGCAGTTCTTC. Protein: CATSSGRGRREQFF.

V gene TRBV7-8 combines with J gene TRBJ1-5; D uncertain. V shed 1 base and J shed 8 bases, with 12 bases lying between them. From germline, CDR1 is SGHVS and CDR2 FQNEAQ. This CDR3 spans 14 amino acids. The CDR3 sequence is CASSLVRGLEPQHF. The CDR3 nucleotides read TGTGCCAGCAGCTTAGTGCGGGGTCTGGAGCCCCAGCATTTT.

This clone has a handful of counts. The V call is TRBV29-1, the J call TRBJ2-7, with 7 bases identical to TRBD1. CDR1 is SQVTM and CDR2 is ANQGSEA in the germline V gene. The CDR3 loop spans 14 amino acids. The J segment lost 3 bases and the V segment lost 2 bases, leaving 7 bases of the junction unmatched. The CDR3: CSVESERGLYEQYF. CDR3 nucleotides: TGCAGCGTTGAATCGGAAAGGGGGCTCTACGAGCAGTACTTC.